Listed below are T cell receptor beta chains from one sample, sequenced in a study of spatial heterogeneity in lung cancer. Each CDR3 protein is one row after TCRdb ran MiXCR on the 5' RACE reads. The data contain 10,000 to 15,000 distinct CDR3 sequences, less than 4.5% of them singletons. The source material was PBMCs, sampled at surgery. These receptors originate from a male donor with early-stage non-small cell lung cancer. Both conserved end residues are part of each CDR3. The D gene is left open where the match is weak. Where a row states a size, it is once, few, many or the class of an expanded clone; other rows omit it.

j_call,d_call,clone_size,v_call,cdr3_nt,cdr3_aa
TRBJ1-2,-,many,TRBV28,TGTGCCAGCAGTTTCCACGGGGGGACGACTAACTATGGCTACACCTTC,CASSFHGGTTNYGYTF
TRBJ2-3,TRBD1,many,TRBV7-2,TGTGCCAGCAGCCCCCCGGGACAGGTCACAGATACGCAGTATTTT,CASSPPGQVTDTQYF
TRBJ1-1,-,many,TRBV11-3,TGTGCCAGCAGCTTAACCCTGAACACTGAAGCTTTCTTT,CASSLTLNTEAFF
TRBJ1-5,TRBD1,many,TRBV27,TGTGCCAGCAGTTTCCTTCCGACAGGGGAGGGCAATCAGCCCCAGCATTTT,CASSFLPTGEGNQPQHF
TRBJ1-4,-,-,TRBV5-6,TGTGCCAGCAGCCCAAGACTGGGTAGGAATGAAAAACTGTTTTTT,CASSPRLGRNEKLFF
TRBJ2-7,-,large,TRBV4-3,TGCGCCAGCAGCCAATCGCTAGTCTACGAGCAGTACTTC,CASSQSLVYEQYF
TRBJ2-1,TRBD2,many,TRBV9,TGTGCCAGCAGCGTAGGCGGGGCAGCTAGCGGGGCCCTTCAGTTCTTC,CASSVGGAASGALQFF
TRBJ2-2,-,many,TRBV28,TGTGCCAGCAGTTACAGGGTCCTCCACGGGGAGCTGTTTTTT,CASSYRVLHGELFF
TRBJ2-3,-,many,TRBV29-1,TGCAGCGTTGAAGATCCACCCAGCACAGATACGCAGTATTTT,CSVEDPPSTDTQYF
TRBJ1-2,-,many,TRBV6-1,TGTGCCAGCAGTGGGGACCTAAACGGCTACACCTTC,CASSGDLNGYTF
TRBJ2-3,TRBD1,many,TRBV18,TGTGCCAGCTCACCACATAGTGTCAGGGACAGCACCTTGGCTAGCACAGATACGCAGTATTTT,CASSPHSVRDSTLASTDTQYF
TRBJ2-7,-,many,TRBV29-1,TGCAGCGTTGAGGTATCTCGGTTGGGGGGAGGCGAGCAGTACTTC,CSVEVSRLGGGEQYF
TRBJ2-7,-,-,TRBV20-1,TGCAGTGCTTACAGGGAGTACGAGCAGTACTTC,CSAYREYEQYF
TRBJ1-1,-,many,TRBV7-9,TGTGCCAGCAGCTTAGAGTCGGGCGGTGGTACTGAAGCTTTCTTT,CASSLESGGGTEAFF
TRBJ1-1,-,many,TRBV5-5,TGTGCCAGCAGCTTGGGGGCTTACCCCACTGAAGCTTTCTTT,CASSLGAYPTEAFF
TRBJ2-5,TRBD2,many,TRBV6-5,TGTGCCAGCAGACTGGGACTAGGAGAGACCCAGTACTTC,CASRLGLGETQYF
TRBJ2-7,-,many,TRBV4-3,TGCGCCAGCAGCCAAGCGTACGGCGTGAACTACGAGCAGTACTTC,CASSQAYGVNYEQYF
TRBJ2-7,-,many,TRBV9,TGTGCCAGCAGCGTAGAAGGGGAAGGTGCTGAGCAGTACTTC,CASSVEGEGAEQYF
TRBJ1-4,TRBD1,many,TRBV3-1,TGTGCCAGCAGCTGGACAGGGCTGAATGAAAAACTGTTTTTT,CASSWTGLNEKLFF
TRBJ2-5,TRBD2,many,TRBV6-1,TGTGCCAGCAGTGAGCACGGACTAGCGGGAGGTGAGACCCAGTACTTC,CASSEHGLAGGETQYF
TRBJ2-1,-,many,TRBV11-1,TGTGCCAGCAGCTTATGGGATGAGCAGTTCTTC,CASSLWDEQFF
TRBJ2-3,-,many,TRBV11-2,TGTGCCAGCAGCTTATCCGGTCTTAGCACAGATACGCAGTATTTT,CASSLSGLSTDTQYF
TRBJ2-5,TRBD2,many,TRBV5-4,TGTGCCAGCAGCTTGGTCCTAGCGGGAACAGAGACCCAGTACTTC,CASSLVLAGTETQYF
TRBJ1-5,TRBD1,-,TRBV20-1,TGCAGTGGGAGAGGACAGGTTTATCAGCCCCAGCATTTT,CSGRGQVYQPQHF
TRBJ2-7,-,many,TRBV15,TGTGCCACCAGCAGACAGGGAGTCTCCTACGAGCAGTACTTC,CATSRQGVSYEQYF
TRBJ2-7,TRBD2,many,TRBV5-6,TGTGCCAGCAGCGAGGGACTAGACTACGAGCAGTACTTC,CASSEGLDYEQYF
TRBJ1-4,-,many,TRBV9,TGTGCCAGCAGCCGCAACCCGGGCAGGGAAAAACTGTTTTTT,CASSRNPGREKLFF
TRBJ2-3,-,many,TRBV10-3,TGTGCCATCAGGGGGGGCGGGAGTGGAGATACGCAGTATTTT,CAIRGGGSGDTQYF
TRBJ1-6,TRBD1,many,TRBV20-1,TGCAGTTTACAGGGGGCGGGCAATTCACCCCTCCACTTT,CSLQGAGNSPLHF
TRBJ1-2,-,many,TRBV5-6,TGTGCCAGCAGCTTGGAAGTTAACTATGGCTACACCTTC,CASSLEVNYGYTF
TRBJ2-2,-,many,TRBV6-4,TGTGCCAGCAGTACAGGGTTACCCAACACCGGGGAGCTGTTTTTT,CASSTGLPNTGELFF
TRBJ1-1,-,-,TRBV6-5,TGTGCCAGCAGTTCCTTACAGGGTAGGACTGAAGCTTTCTTT,CASSSLQGRTEAFF
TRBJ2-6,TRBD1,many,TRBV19,TGTGCCAGTAGTCCACTTAGGGGGCTCCGCTCTGGGGCCAACGTCCTGACTTTC,CASSPLRGLRSGANVLTF
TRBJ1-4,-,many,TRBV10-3,TGTGCCACGGCTGTCCCGGGGAACAATGAAAAACTGTTTTTT,CATAVPGNNEKLFF
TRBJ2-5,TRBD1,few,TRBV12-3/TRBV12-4,TGTGCCAGCAGCACGCATGCCGGACAGGTGGCGACCCAGTACTTC,CASSTHAGQVATQYF
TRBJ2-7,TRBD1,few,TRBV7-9,TGTGTCAGCACCTTCCACAGGGGAGTTGTCCCCCACGAGCAGTACTTC,CVSTFHRGVVPHEQYF
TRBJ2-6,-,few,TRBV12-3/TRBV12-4,TGTGCCAGCAGTCGAAGGTCTGGGGCCAACGTCCTGACTTTC,CASSRRSGANVLTF
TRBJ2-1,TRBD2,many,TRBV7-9,TGTGCCAGCAGCCCGGGACTAGCGGGAGCAGAGCAGTTCTTC,CASSPGLAGAEQFF
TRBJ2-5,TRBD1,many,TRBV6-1,TGTGCCAGCTGCCGGGGGCAGGGGGCTCAAGAGACCCAGTACTTC,CASCRGQGAQETQYF
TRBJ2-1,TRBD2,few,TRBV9,TGTGCCAGCAGCGTAGTTATTAGAGGGGGAGCGGGAGGGCCCAATGAGCAGTTCTTC,CASSVVIRGGAGGPNEQFF
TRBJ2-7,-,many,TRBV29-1,TGCAGCGTTGTCATAGCGGACTCCTACGAGCAGTACTTC,CSVVIADSYEQYF
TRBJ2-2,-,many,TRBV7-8,TGTGCCAGCAGCCCGGGTAGAAGAGGGCCCGGGGAGCTGTTTTTT,CASSPGRRGPGELFF
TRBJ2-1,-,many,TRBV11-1,TGTGCCAGCAGCTTCTCAGGAGTTGGGCACAATGAGCAGTTCTTC,CASSFSGVGHNEQFF
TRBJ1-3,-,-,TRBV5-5,TGTGCCAGCAGCTTCGACTCTGGAAACACCATATATTTT,CASSFDSGNTIYF
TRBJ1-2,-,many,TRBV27,TGTGCCAGCAGTTTTGGCAGGGCCTACGCCTATGGCTACACCTTC,CASSFGRAYAYGYTF
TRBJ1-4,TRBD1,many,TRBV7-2,TGTGCCAGCAGCTTAGCAGGGGGCCGTGAAAAACTGTTTTTT,CASSLAGGREKLFF
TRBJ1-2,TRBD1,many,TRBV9,TGTGCCAGCAGCCCTACCAACAGGGGGCCGGACTATGGCTACACCTTC,CASSPTNRGPDYGYTF
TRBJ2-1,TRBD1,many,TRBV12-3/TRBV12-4,TGTGCCAGCAGTGGGGACAGGAGCTCCTACAATGAGCAGTTCTTC,CASSGDRSSYNEQFF